Listed below are T cell receptor beta chains from one sample, sequenced in a study of blood T cell repertoires in COVID-19. Libraries were prepared by immunoSEQ multiplex PCR; TCRdb keeps only in-frame clonotypes and omits some of them. This table has about 260,000 clones, more than 85% appearing once. Sequencing was done on a sample of peripheral blood. The receptors come from a person under 35 with COVID-19, enrolled during active disease. Both conserved end residues are part of each CDR3. The order of the fields is J gene, D gene, clone size, V gene, CDR3 protein, CDR3 DNA. A D gene is named only where the DNA matches it firmly. Size values are once, few and many counts, or a class for expanded clones, and some rows have none.

j_gene: TRBJ1-6; d_gene: NA; abundance: few; v_gene: TRBV28; CDR3aa: CASSTGGQGNNSPLHF; CDR3nt: TGTGCCAGCTCAACGGGGGGGCAGGGCAATAATTCACCCCTCCACTTT
j_gene: TRBJ1-3; d_gene: NA; abundance: NA; v_gene: TRBV11-2; CDR3aa: CASSLEGFAGNTIYF; CDR3nt: TGTGCCAGCAGCTTGGAGGGTTTTGCTGGAAACACCATATATTTT
j_gene: TRBJ1-2; d_gene: TRBD1; abundance: NA; v_gene: TRBV19; CDR3aa: CASSILTGAPSGYTF; CDR3nt: TGTGCCAGTAGTATATTGACAGGGGCGCCCTCCGGCTACACCTTC
j_gene: TRBJ2-7; d_gene: TRBD2; abundance: NA; v_gene: TRBV2; CDR3aa: CASMGLAGASSYEQYF; CDR3nt: TGTGCCAGCATGGGACTAGCGGGCGCAAGCTCCTACGAGCAGTACTTC
j_gene: TRBJ2-3; d_gene: TRBD1; abundance: NA; v_gene: TRBV4-1; CDR3aa: CASSQGQGETDTQYF; CDR3nt: TGCGCCAGCAGCCAAGGTCAGGGGGAAACAGATACGCAGTATTTT
j_gene: TRBJ2-7; d_gene: NA; abundance: once; v_gene: TRBV12-3/TRBV12-4; CDR3aa: CASSFSASDEQYF; CDR3nt: TGTGCCAGCAGTTTTAGTGCGTCCGACGAGCAGTACTTC
j_gene: TRBJ2-7; d_gene: TRBD1; abundance: NA; v_gene: TRBV27; CDR3aa: CASSPGQGSLAVYEQYF; CDR3nt: TGTGCCAGCAGTCCGGGACAGGGGTCTTTGGCGGTGTACGAGCAGTACTTC
j_gene: TRBJ2-1; d_gene: TRBD2; abundance: NA; v_gene: TRBV5-1; CDR3aa: CASSLAGGNEQFF; CDR3nt: TGCGCCAGCAGCTTGGCCGGGGGGAATGAGCAGTTCTTC
j_gene: TRBJ2-5; d_gene: TRBD2; abundance: NA; v_gene: TRBV5-6; CDR3aa: CASSGGLGPQETQYF; CDR3nt: TGTGCCAGCAGCGGCGGACTAGGACCGCAAGAGACCCAGTACTTC
j_gene: TRBJ2-5; d_gene: NA; abundance: NA; v_gene: TRBV19; CDR3aa: CASSWGGGMETQYF; CDR3nt: TGTGCCAGTAGTTGGGGGGGCGGAATGGAGACCCAGTACTTC
j_gene: TRBJ2-2; d_gene: NA; abundance: once; v_gene: TRBV2; CDR3aa: CASSESGTGELFF; CDR3nt: TGTGCCAGCAGTGAATCGGGCACCGGGGAGCTGTTTTTT
j_gene: TRBJ1-5; d_gene: TRBD1; abundance: NA; v_gene: TRBV15; CDR3aa: CATSRVRGPGGEGNQPQHF; CDR3nt: TGTGCCACCAGCAGAGTTAGGGGCCCAGGGGGCGAGGGCAATCAGCCCCAGCATTTT
j_gene: TRBJ1-2; d_gene: TRBD1; abundance: NA; v_gene: TRBV6-5; CDR3aa: CASSKTGVGYGYTF; CDR3nt: TGTGCCAGCAGTAAGACAGGGGTTGGATATGGCTACACCTTC
j_gene: TRBJ1-6; d_gene: NA; abundance: NA; v_gene: TRBV6-6; CDR3aa: CASRPLLQGGNSPLHF; CDR3nt: TGTGCCAGCAGGCCCCTTCTACAGGGAGGGAATTCACCCCTCCACTTT
j_gene: TRBJ2-7; d_gene: NA; abundance: NA; v_gene: TRBV19; CDR3aa: CASSIASVSYEQYF; CDR3nt: TGTGCCAGTAGTATAGCCAGCGTCTCCTACGAGCAGTACTTC
j_gene: TRBJ2-3; d_gene: NA; abundance: once; v_gene: TRBV20-1; CDR3aa: CSATRGDTQYF; CDR3nt: TGCAGTGCCACACGGGGAGATACGCAGTATTTT
j_gene: TRBJ2-5; d_gene: NA; abundance: NA; v_gene: TRBV18; CDR3aa: CASSPPQGPETQYF; CDR3nt: TGTGCCAGCTCACCACCGCAGGGTCCAGAGACCCAGTACTTC
j_gene: TRBJ1-4; d_gene: NA; abundance: few; v_gene: TRBV28; CDR3aa: CAITLDSNEKLFF; CDR3nt: TGTGCCATAACCCTTGACAGTAATGAAAAACTGTTTTTT
j_gene: TRBJ1-5; d_gene: TRBD1; abundance: NA; v_gene: TRBV5-6; CDR3aa: CASSMGQGAGQPQHF; CDR3nt: TGTGCCAGCAGCATGGGACAGGGGGCCGGTCAGCCCCAGCATTTT
j_gene: TRBJ1-1; d_gene: NA; abundance: NA; v_gene: TRBV2; CDR3aa: CASSFQGSNTEAFF; CDR3nt: TGTGCCAGCAGTTTTCAGGGGTCGAACACTGAAGCTTTCTTT
j_gene: TRBJ2-7; d_gene: TRBD2; abundance: NA; v_gene: TRBV18; CDR3aa: CASSPPGGESYYEQYF; CDR3nt: TGTGCCAGCTCACCACCGGGAGGGGAAAGCTACTACGAGCAGTACTTC
j_gene: TRBJ1-3; d_gene: NA; abundance: NA; v_gene: TRBV7-9; CDR3aa: CASSSAGRNTIYF; CDR3nt: TGTGCCAGCAGCTCCGCAGGGAGAAACACCATATATTTT